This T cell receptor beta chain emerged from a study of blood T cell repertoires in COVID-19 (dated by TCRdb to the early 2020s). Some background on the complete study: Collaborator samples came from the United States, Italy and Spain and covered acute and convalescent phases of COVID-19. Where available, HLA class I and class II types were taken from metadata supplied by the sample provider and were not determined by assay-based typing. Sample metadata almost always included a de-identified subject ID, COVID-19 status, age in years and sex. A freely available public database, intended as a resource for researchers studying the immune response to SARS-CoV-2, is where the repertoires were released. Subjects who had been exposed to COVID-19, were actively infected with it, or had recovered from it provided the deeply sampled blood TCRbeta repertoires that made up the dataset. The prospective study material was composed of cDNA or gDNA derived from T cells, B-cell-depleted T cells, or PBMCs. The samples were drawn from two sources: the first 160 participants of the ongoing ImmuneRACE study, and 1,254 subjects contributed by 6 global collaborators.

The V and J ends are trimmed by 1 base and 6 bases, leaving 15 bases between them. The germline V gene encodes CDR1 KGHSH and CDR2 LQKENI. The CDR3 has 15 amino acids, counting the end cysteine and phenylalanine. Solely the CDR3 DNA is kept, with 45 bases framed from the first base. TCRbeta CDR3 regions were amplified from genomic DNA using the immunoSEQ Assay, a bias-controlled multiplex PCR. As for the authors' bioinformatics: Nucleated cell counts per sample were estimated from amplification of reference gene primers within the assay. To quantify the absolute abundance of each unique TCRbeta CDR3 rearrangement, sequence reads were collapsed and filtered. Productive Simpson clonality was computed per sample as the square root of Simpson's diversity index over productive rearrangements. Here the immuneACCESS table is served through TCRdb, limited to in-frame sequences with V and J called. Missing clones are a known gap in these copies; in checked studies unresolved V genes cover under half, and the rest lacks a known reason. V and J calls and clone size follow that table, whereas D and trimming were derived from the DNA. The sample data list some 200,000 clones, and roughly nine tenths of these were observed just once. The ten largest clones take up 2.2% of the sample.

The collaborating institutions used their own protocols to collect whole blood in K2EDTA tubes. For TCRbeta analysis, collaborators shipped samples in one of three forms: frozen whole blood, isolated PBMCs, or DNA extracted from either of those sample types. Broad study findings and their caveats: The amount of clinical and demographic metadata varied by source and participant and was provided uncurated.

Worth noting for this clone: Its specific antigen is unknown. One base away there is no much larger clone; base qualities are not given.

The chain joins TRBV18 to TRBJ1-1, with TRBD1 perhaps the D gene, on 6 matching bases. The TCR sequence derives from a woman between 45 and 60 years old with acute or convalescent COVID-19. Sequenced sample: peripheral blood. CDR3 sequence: CASSPQAGVGAEAFF. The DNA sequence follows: TGTGCCAGCTCACCACAGGCAGGGGTGGGTGCTGAAGCTTTCTTT.